The following is a T cell receptor (beta chain) sequence with its context. It has no known antigen specificity. No base qualities exist here, and no much larger clone lies one base off it. As encoded in the germline V gene (reference sequence), CDR1 is LGHDT while CDR2 is YNNKEL. Reading from cysteine to phenylalanine, the CDR3 counts 12 amino acids. Just the 36-base CDR3 DNA is kept, in frame starting at base 1. Trimming at the junction amounts to 4 bases on V and 8 bases on J, and the germline ends lie 11 bases apart. Donors were a few dozen systemically healthy Caucasian individuals from Russia aged roughly 6 to 95 years. Each donor gave approximately 9.4 milliliters of peripheral blood, drawn into EDTA-treated Vacutainer tubes. Ficoll-Paque density-gradient centrifugation was used to isolate PBMCs, with at least 6.5 million per sample. Trizol reagent was used to extract total RNA from PBMCs, with at least 6 micrograms per sample. For every donor, an aliquot of PBMCs went through flow cytometry to measure the percentages of naive CD45RAhigh/CD27high T cells.

The sample is drawn from a study of blood T cells in healthy people across ages (dated by TCRdb to the mid-2010s). With regard to the full study: In model experiments, template switching captured roughly one uniquely barcoded TCR beta cDNA molecule for every two T cells. To avoid experimental bias, donors of different ages were spread randomly across the sequencing lanes. To track age-related changes in TCR beta repertoire diversity, the study relied on deep sequencing normalized with unique cDNA molecular identifiers. For two donors (one aged 18 to 30 and one aged 80 or older), the study analyzed two additional independent replicas of 1 million unique cDNA reads from the same blood draw. Donors were grouped into four age groups: young (average roughly 17 years), middle-aged (over 35), aged (around 60) and long-lived (approximately 75).

Library preparation employed 5' RACE. The sample was run on an Illumina HiSeq 2500. A second PCR of roughly 7 to 11 cycles was performed with a sample-barcoded 5' primer and a J-beta primer mix. Each TCR beta cDNA molecule received a unique molecular identifier from a template-switch 5' adaptor carrying 12 random nucleotides. At least 2.5 million CDR3-containing paired-end reads were obtained from each sample. The Mint cDNA synthesis kit, primed by a TRBC-specific oligonucleotide, was used to synthesize first-strand cDNA from all RNA. Following uracil-DNA glycosylase treatment, a first 18-cycle PCR with universal primers M1SS and BC2_uni_R was performed on all cDNA. In the source study's methods: For normalization, 1 million high-quality reads, each with a distinct molecular identifier, were randomly selected from each sample. Instead of being binned into consensus sequences, reads that shared molecular identifiers were thrown out. MiTCR, set to a Q25 quality threshold and the strictest error-elimination algorithm, was used for CDR3 identification, clonotype clustering and error correction. A nonparametric unseen species model using Euler transformation provided a lower-bound estimate of total TCR beta diversity. Clones were called with MiXCR by TCRdb after fastp trimmed the public reads at Q25, and only in-frame beta chains were retained. Rows matching on CDR3 protein sequence are summarized as one entry with the most common DNA and genes. These V and J calls originate from TCRdb's pipeline instead of the authors' own analysis. Recorded for this sample are about 1.5 million distinct CDR3 sequences; approximately 40% of them occurred a single time. 7.9% of the sample comes from the top ten.

Points the paper makes about the study in general: Estimates of total diversity based on one million sequenced T cells were considered lower bounds and underestimates. As age increased, observed TCR beta diversity per million T cells dropped in a roughly linear way, and a significant reduction was already evident by age roughly 40. Bulk unsorted PBMC profiling prevented conclusive comparison of naive and antigen-experienced compartments. There was a strong correlation between observed TCR beta diversity and the percentage of naive T cells measured by flow cytometry. Because donor CMV infection status was unknown, age-related changes in expanded clonotypes were potentially confounded. Compared with the aged group, the long-lived group had more naive CD4+ T cells, fewer expanded clones and increased TCR diversity, a pattern suggesting age selection.

This receptor was taken from a woman younger than 30 in good health. Here the chain combines TRBV3-1 and TRBJ1-2; TRBD1 could be the D gene, as 6 bases match. Material for sequencing was blood. This receptor has the CDR3 CASSPSDRGYTF. The DNA sequence is given as TGTGCCAGCAGCCCCTCCGACAGGGGCTACACCTTC. The full variable domain, completed from the reference TRBV3-1 and TRBJ1-2 proteins outside the CDR3, reads DTAVSQTPKYLVTQMGNDKSIKCEQNLGHDTMYWYKQDSKKFLKIMFSYNNKELIINETVPNRFSPKSPDKAHLNLHINSLELGDSAVYFCASSPSDRGYTFGSGTRLTVV.